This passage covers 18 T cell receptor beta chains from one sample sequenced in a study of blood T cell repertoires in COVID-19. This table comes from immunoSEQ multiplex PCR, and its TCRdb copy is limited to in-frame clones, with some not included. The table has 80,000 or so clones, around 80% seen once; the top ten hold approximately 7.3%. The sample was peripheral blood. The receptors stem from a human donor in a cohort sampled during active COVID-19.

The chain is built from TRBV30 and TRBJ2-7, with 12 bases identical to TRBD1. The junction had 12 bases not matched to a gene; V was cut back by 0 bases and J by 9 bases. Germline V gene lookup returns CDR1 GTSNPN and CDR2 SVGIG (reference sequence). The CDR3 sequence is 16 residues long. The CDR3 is CAWSVLGSGTGGRQYF. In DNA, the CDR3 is TGTGCCTGGAGTGTACTTGGATCCGGGACAGGGGGCAGGCAGTACTTC. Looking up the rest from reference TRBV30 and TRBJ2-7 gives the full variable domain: SQTIHQWPATLVQPVGSPLSLECTVEGTSNPNLYWYRQAAGRGLQLLFYSVGIGQISSEVPQNLSASRPQDRQFILSSKKLLLSDSGFYLCAWSVLGSGTGGRQYFGPGTRLTVT.

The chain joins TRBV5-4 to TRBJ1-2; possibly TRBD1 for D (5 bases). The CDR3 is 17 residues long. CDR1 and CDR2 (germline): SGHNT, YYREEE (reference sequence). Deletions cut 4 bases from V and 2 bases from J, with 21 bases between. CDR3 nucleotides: TGTGCCAGCAGCCAGGAGGGACCTTTGGCAGCAAACTATGGCTACACCTTC. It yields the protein CASSQEGPLAANYGYTF.

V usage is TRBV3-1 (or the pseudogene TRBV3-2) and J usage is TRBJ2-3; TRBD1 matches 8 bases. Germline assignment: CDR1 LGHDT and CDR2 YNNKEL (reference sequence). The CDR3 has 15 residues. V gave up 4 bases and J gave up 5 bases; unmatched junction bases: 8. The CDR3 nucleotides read TGTGCCAGCAGCCCCGACAGGGGATTTGGAGATACGCAGTATTTT. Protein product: CASSPDRGFGDTQYF.

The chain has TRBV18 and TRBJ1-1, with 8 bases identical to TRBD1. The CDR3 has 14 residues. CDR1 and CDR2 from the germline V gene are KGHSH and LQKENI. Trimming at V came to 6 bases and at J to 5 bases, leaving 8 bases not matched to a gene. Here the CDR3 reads CASSADRGDTEAFF. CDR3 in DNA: TGTGCCAGCTCGGCCGACAGGGGTGATACTGAAGCTTTCTTT.

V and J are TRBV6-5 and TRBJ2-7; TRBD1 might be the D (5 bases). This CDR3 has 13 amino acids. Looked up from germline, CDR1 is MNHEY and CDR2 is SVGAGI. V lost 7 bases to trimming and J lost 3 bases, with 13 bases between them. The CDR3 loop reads CASIAAGLYEQYF. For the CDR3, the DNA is TGTGCCAGCATCGCGGCAGGGCTCTACGAGCAGTACTTC.

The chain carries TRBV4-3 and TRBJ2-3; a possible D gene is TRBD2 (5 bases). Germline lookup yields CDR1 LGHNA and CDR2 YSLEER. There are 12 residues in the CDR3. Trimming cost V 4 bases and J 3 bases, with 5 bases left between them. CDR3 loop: CASSRGTDTQYF. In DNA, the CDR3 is TGCGCCAGCAGCCGCGGGACAGATACGCAGTATTTT.

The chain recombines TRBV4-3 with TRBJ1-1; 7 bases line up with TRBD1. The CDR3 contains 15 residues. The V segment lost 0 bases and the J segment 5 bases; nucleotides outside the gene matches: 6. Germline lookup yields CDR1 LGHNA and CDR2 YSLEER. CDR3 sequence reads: CASSQDLQGVTEAFF. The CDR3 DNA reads TGCGCCAGCAGCCAAGATCTGCAGGGGGTAACTGAAGCTTTCTTT.

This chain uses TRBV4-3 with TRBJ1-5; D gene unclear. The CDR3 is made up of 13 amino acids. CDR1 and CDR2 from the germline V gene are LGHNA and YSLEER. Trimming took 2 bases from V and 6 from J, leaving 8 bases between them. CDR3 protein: CASSQQVLQPQHF. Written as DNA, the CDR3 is TGCGCCAGCAGCCAACAGGTACTTCAGCCCCAGCATTTT.

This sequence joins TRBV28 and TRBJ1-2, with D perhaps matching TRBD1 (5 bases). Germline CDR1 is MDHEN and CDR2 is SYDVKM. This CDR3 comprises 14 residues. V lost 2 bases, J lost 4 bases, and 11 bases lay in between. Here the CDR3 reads CASSLRRVGYGYTF. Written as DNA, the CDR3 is TGTGCCAGCAGTTTACGCAGGGTCGGCTATGGCTACACCTTC.

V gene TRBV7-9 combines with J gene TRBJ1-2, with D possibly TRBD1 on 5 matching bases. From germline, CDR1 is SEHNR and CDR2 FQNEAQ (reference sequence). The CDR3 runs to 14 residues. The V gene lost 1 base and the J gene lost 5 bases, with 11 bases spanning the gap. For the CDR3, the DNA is TGTGCCAGCAGCTTAGACGGGACTGATTATGGCTACACCTTC. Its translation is CASSLDGTDYGYTF.

CDR3 DNA sequence: TGCGCCAGCAGCTTGTCGTTGGACAGCCAACCGAGATCCTACGAGCAGTACTTC. Protein: CASSLSLDSQPRSYEQYF. The V and J genes are TRBV5-1 and TRBJ2-7; the D gene is possibly TRBD1 (6 bases). Germline lookup yields CDR1 SGHRS and CDR2 YFSETQ. This CDR3 is built from 18 residues. Trimming took 1 base from V and 1 from J, leaving 21 bases between them.

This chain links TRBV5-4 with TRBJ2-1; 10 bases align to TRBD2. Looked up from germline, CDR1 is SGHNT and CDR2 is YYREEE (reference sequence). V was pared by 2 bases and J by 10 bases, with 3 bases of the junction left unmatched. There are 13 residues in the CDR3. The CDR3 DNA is TGTGCCAGCAGCTTAGCGGGGGGGCGCGAGCAGTTCTTC. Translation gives CASSLAGGREQFF.

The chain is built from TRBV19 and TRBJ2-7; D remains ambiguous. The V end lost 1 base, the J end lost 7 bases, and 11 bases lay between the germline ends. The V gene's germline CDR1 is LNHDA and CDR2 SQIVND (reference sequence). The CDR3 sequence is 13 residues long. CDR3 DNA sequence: TGTGCCAGTAGTATAGCTCCCCTTACAGAGCAGTACTTC. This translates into CASSIAPLTEQYF.

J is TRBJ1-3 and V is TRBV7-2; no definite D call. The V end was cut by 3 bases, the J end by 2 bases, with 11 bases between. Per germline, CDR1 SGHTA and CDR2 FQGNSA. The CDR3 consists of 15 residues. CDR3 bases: TGTGCCAGCAGCTTGCAGGTGGATACTGGAAACACCATATATTTT. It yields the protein CASSLQVDTGNTIYF.

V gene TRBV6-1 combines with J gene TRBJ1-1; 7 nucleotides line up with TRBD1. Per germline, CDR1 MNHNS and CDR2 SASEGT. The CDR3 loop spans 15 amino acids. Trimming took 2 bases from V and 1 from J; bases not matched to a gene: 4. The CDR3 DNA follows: TGTGCCAGCAGTGAAATATGGACAGGGAACACTGAAGCTTTCTTT. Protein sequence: CASSEIWTGNTEAFF.

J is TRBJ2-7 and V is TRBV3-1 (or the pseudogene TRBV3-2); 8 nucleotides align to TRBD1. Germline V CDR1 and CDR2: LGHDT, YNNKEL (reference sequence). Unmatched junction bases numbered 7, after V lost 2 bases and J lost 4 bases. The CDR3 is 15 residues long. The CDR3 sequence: CASSQPQGAGYEQYF. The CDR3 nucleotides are TGTGCCAGCAGCCAACCTCAGGGGGCGGGATACGAGCAGTACTTC.

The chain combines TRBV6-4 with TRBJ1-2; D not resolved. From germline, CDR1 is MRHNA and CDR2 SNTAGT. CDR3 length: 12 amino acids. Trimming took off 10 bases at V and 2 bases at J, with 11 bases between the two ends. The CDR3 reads CATHLENYGYTF. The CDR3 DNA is TGTGCCACTCACCTCGAGAACTATGGCTACACCTTC.

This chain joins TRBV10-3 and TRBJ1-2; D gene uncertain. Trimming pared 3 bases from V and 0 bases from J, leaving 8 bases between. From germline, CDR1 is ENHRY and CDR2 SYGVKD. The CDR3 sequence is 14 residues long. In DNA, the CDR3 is TGTGCCATCAGTGAATTGTCAGCTAACTATGGCTACACCTTC. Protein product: CAISELSANYGYTF.